The rows below give T cell receptor beta chains drawn from one sample of a study of neurological immune-mediated disorders. TCRdb redid the calling of the 5' RACE reads with MiXCR, one entry per CDR3 protein. The sample comprises tens of thousands of distinct CDR3 sequences, approximately 5% of which are singletons, and 2% to 2.5% rests with the top ten. The specimen sequenced was PBMCs. All receptors derive from a woman between 65 and 79 years old with multiple sclerosis. Both conserved end residues are part of each CDR3. A D gene is named only where the DNA matches it firmly. The size of a clone is reported for some rows only, either as once, few or many, or as a class for expanded clones.

j_call: TRBJ2-3; d_call: NA; v_call: TRBV7-2; clone_size: many; cdr3_aa: CASSLAYSTDTQYF
j_call: TRBJ1-1; d_call: TRBD1; v_call: TRBV11-2; clone_size: NA; cdr3_aa: CASSTNPGGTEALF
j_call: TRBJ2-7; d_call: TRBD2; v_call: TRBV15; clone_size: NA; cdr3_aa: CATSRDDLAGAPYEQYF
j_call: TRBJ2-1; d_call: TRBD2; v_call: TRBV7-2; clone_size: many; cdr3_aa: CASSPGRGALEQFF
j_call: TRBJ2-3; d_call: TRBD1; v_call: TRBV9; clone_size: few; cdr3_aa: CASSPGTGRADTQYF
j_call: TRBJ2-5; d_call: TRBD2; v_call: TRBV20-1; clone_size: NA; cdr3_aa: CSASQAGVVENQYF
j_call: TRBJ2-3; d_call: TRBD1; v_call: TRBV6-2/TRBV6-3; clone_size: many; cdr3_aa: CASSYVQGATDTQYF
j_call: TRBJ2-3; d_call: NA; v_call: TRBV7-9; clone_size: NA; cdr3_aa: CASSARLESTDTQYF
j_call: TRBJ2-7; d_call: TRBD1; v_call: TRBV4-1; clone_size: many; cdr3_aa: CASSQGKGAYEQYF
j_call: TRBJ2-7; d_call: TRBD2; v_call: TRBV7-8; clone_size: many; cdr3_aa: CASKSRGGSSYEQYF
j_call: TRBJ1-5; d_call: NA; v_call: TRBV7-2; clone_size: many; cdr3_aa: CASSLGLGTNQPQHF
j_call: TRBJ2-5; d_call: NA; v_call: TRBV7-2; clone_size: many; cdr3_aa: CASSLGTARQETQYF
j_call: TRBJ1-5; d_call: NA; v_call: TRBV2; clone_size: many; cdr3_aa: CASSGTANSNQPQHF
j_call: TRBJ2-1; d_call: NA; v_call: TRBV6-2/TRBV6-3; clone_size: few; cdr3_aa: CASSYSGRGNEQFF
j_call: TRBJ2-1; d_call: NA; v_call: TRBV20-1; clone_size: many; cdr3_aa: CSAQDWSQNEQFF
j_call: TRBJ1-1; d_call: NA; v_call: TRBV5-1; clone_size: NA; cdr3_aa: CANSLEGSNTEAFF
j_call: TRBJ2-7; d_call: NA; v_call: TRBV20-1; clone_size: many; cdr3_aa: CSARDATIDYEQYF
j_call: TRBJ2-1; d_call: NA; v_call: TRBV6-6; clone_size: many; cdr3_aa: CASSPTENEQFF
j_call: TRBJ1-1; d_call: NA; v_call: TRBV18; clone_size: many; cdr3_aa: CASSPLEVSAEAFF
j_call: TRBJ1-2; d_call: NA; v_call: TRBV29-1; clone_size: NA; cdr3_aa: CSVGEGPYGYTF
j_call: TRBJ1-5; d_call: NA; v_call: TRBV12-5; clone_size: many; cdr3_aa: CASGLDSVSNQPQHF
j_call: TRBJ2-7; d_call: NA; v_call: TRBV5-1; clone_size: many; cdr3_aa: CASSLALEEAEQYF
j_call: TRBJ2-3; d_call: TRBD2; v_call: TRBV3-1; clone_size: many; cdr3_aa: CASSFHGTSGADTQYF
j_call: TRBJ2-5; d_call: TRBD2; v_call: TRBV6-5; clone_size: many; cdr3_aa: CASSYSSKASGSRETQYF
j_call: TRBJ2-1; d_call: NA; v_call: TRBV20-1; clone_size: many; cdr3_aa: CSASPGPLLSYNEQFF
j_call: TRBJ2-2; d_call: TRBD2; v_call: TRBV5-1; clone_size: few; cdr3_aa: CASSFREGTGELFF
j_call: TRBJ1-3; d_call: NA; v_call: TRBV5-6; clone_size: few; cdr3_aa: CASSLVLSGNTIYF
j_call: TRBJ2-1; d_call: TRBD1; v_call: TRBV9; clone_size: many; cdr3_aa: CASSLGTGGSYNEQFF
j_call: TRBJ2-7; d_call: TRBD1; v_call: TRBV5-1; clone_size: many; cdr3_aa: CASSLGWHLDRGAYEQYF
j_call: TRBJ2-3; d_call: NA; v_call: TRBV20-1; clone_size: many; cdr3_aa: CSTAGGDTQYF
j_call: TRBJ2-3; d_call: NA; v_call: TRBV29-1; clone_size: many; cdr3_aa: CSVEGLTGTDTQYF
j_call: TRBJ2-7; d_call: TRBD1; v_call: TRBV10-2; clone_size: few; cdr3_aa: CASRAGQGGYEQYF
j_call: TRBJ2-7; d_call: NA; v_call: TRBV2; clone_size: many; cdr3_aa: CASRLPRSSYEQYF
j_call: TRBJ2-7; d_call: TRBD2; v_call: TRBV14; clone_size: many; cdr3_aa: CASSQVGFSGISYEQYF
j_call: TRBJ1-5; d_call: TRBD1; v_call: TRBV20-1; clone_size: NA; cdr3_aa: CSAAQGRGQPQHF